This T cell receptor (beta chain) was sequenced for a study of T cells in tumors after PD-1 blockade. Across the whole study: Some patients also took daily vismodegib 150 mg during anti-PD-1 treatment. Peripheral blood samples averaged approximately 33,000 unique clonotypes and roughly 110,000 templates.

V lost 6 bases, J lost 0 bases, and 9 bases lay in between. Germline V CDR1 and CDR2: MNHEY, SVGAGI. This CDR3 region has 14 residues. As concerns this clone: The target antigen is unknown.

Using immunoSEQ multiplex PCR, the repertoire was profiled, and TCRdb retains in-frame clones only, with some absent. This table has around 51,000 clones, approximately 81% appearing once. Tumor or blood genomic DNA was sequenced, with inputs of about 550 ng to 6,500 ng. Overall study results and limits: Blood contained about 43% of the tumor's TCR clonotypes.

The V call is TRBV6-5, the J call TRBJ1-5; D remains unclear. The sequence came from a human donor with basal cell carcinoma. Sequenced here: PBMCs, sampled before anti-PD-1 treatment. The CDR3 coding sequence is TGTGCCAGCAGGCCTGACACTAGCAATCAGCCCCAGCATTTT. It is translated as CASRPDTSNQPQHF.